Below, 29 T cell receptor beta chains from the same sample are listed, as sequenced in a study of control samples from healthy donors and cancer patients (TCRdb year 2020). Library method: the immunoSEQ multiplex PCR assay. In its TCRdb copy, this immuneACCESS table keeps in-frame sequences only and misses some clones. Where compared with another copy, unresolved V genes explain less than half of these, and the others have no known cause. The sample includes 150,000 to 170,000 clones, with about 94% observed a single time. 4.5% to 6% of the sample rests with the top ten. The sequencing sample was made of blood. The receptors come from a man aged 35-49 years in good health.

This sequence joins TRBV7-2 and TRBJ1-1; possibly TRBD1 for D (5 bases). This CDR3 region has 14 residues. V dropped 5 bases and J dropped 3 bases, with 13 bases sitting between them. Germline values: CDR1 SGHTA, CDR2 FQGNSA. CDR3 sequence: CASSPWTRDTEAFF. Here the CDR3 DNA reads TGTGCCAGCAGCCCCTGGACACGAGACACTGAAGCTTTCTTT.

CDR3 coding DNA: TGTGCCAGCAGTTACGGTTCCGGCTACGAGCAGTACTTC. Protein sequence: CASSYGSGYEQYF. The gene calls are TRBV6-2 or TRBV6-3 and TRBJ2-7; D call uncertain. The CDR3 contains 13 residues. Trimming pared 2 bases from V and 3 bases from J, leaving 8 bases between. The V gene's germline CDR1 is MNHEY and CDR2 SVGEGT.

The chain carries TRBV6-1 and TRBJ1-2; D is unclear. CDR1 is MNHNS and CDR2 is SASEGT in the germline V gene. Trimming cost V 3 bases and J 8 bases, with 10 bases left between them. The length of the CDR3 is 12 residues. Here the CDR3 DNA reads TGTGCCAGCAGTGATTGGGTCGAGGGCTACACCTTC. It codes for CASSDWVEGYTF.

This rearrangement joins TRBV12-3 or TRBV12-4 to TRBJ1-2; D not resolved. Trimming took off 6 bases at V and 6 bases at J, with 14 bases between the two ends. CDR3 length equals 13 residues. The CDR3 DNA reads as TGTGCCAGCAGCTTGCAGGAGATCGATGGCTACACCTTC. It yields the protein CASSLQEIDGYTF.

The chain couples TRBV28 to TRBJ1-4; D uncertain. There are 13 residues in the CDR3. Germline values: CDR1 MDHEN, CDR2 SYDVKM. The V end lost 5 bases, the J end lost 3 bases, and 7 bases lay between the germline ends. Written as DNA, the CDR3 is TGTGCCAGCAGTAGAAGGGCTAATGAAAAACTGTTTTTT. This codes for CASSRRANEKLFF.

The rearrangement links TRBV3-1 (or the pseudogene TRBV3-2) to TRBJ2-5, with a possible D match to TRBD2 (5 bases). Deletions cut 2 bases from V and 7 bases from J, with 14 bases between. The CDR3 sequence is 14 residues long. The germline V gene encodes CDR1 LGHDT and CDR2 YNNKEL (reference sequence). The CDR3 spells CASSQQTGRGTQYF. The CDR3 DNA follows: TGTGCCAGCAGCCAACAGACGGGCCGGGGGACCCAGTACTTC.

This chain joins TRBV6-2 or TRBV6-3 and TRBJ1-2, with 9 nucleotides matching TRBD1. The CDR3 is 15 residues long. Germline CDR1 and CDR2: MNHEY and SVGEGT. Unmatched junction bases numbered 7, after V lost 4 bases and J lost 4 bases. CDR3 residues: CASSSTLTGGYGYTF. The CDR3 nucleotides are TGTGCCAGCAGTTCGACTTTGACAGGGGGCTATGGCTACACCTTC.

This sequence joins TRBV4-1 and TRBJ1-1, with TRBD1 as a possible D gene (6 bases). The germline V gene encodes CDR1 MGHRA and CDR2 YSYEKL. CDR3 length equals 16 residues. V was trimmed by 0 bases and J by 1 base, leaving 12 bases between them. In nucleotides, the CDR3 is TGCGCCAGCAGCCAAGATCTTGTCAGGGGGAACACTGAAGCTTTCTTT. Its protein product is CASSQDLVRGNTEAFF.

This chain connects TRBV6-5 to TRBJ1-2; the D gene is possibly TRBD1 (6 bases). The CDR3 is 13 amino acids. Germline V gene lookup returns CDR1 MNHEY and CDR2 SVGAGI. Trimming took 5 bases from V and 5 from J, leaving 12 bases between them. In DNA, the CDR3 is TGTGCCAGCAGTCCTCGGGACATTTATGGCTACACCTTC. Translated: CASSPRDIYGYTF.

V and J are TRBV19 and TRBJ2-7, with TRBD1 as a possible D gene (6 bases). This CDR3 contains 15 residues. Deletions cut 5 bases from V and 0 bases from J, with 14 bases between. Germline CDR1 is LNHDA and CDR2 is SQIVND (reference sequence). CDR3 protein: CASSVQGFGSYEQYF. CDR3 DNA sequence: TGTGCCAGTAGTGTACAGGGCTTCGGCTCCTACGAGCAGTACTTC.

This chain joins TRBV4-3 and TRBJ2-3; weak D call: TRBD1 (5 bases). CDR1 and CDR2 from the germline V gene are LGHNA and YSLEER. V shed 0 bases and J shed 6 bases, with 13 bases lying between them. This CDR3 spans 15 amino acids. CDR3 nucleotide sequence: TGCGCCAGCAGCCAAGATAGGGCAGGGTTGGATACGCAGTATTTT. Amino acids: CASSQDRAGLDTQYF.

The J gene is TRBJ2-5, the V gene TRBV29-1; TRBD2 matches 10 bases. The germline V gene has CDR1 SQVTM and CDR2 ANQGSEA. The CDR3 totals 12 residues. V shed 2 bases, J shed 10 bases, and the junction held 4 bases outside the gene matches. The CDR3 DNA sequence: TGCAGCGTTGAATTGGGACTAGCGAGCCAGTACTTC. Translated: CSVELGLASQYF.

This chain joins TRBV7-9 and TRBJ2-7, with 8 bases matching TRBD2. V shed 1 base, J shed 0 bases, and the junction held 5 bases outside the gene matches. CDR1 and CDR2 (germline): SEHNR, FQNEAQ (reference sequence). This CDR3 contains 16 residues. DNA of the CDR3: TGTGCCAGCAGCTTAGTCGGGCGGGGGGCCTCCTACGAGCAGTACTTC. It codes for CASSLVGRGASYEQYF.

Only one count was recorded for this clone. This chain uses TRBV6-1 with TRBJ1-1; D not resolved. CDR1 MNHNS and CDR2 SASEGT come from the germline V gene. The CDR3 runs 13 residues. Trimming took off 3 bases at V and 1 base at J, with 6 bases between the two ends. The CDR3 nucleotides are TGTGCCAGCAGTGACCTACGGAACACTGAAGCTTTCTTT. It specifies CASSDLRNTEAFF.

V usage is TRBV18 and J usage is TRBJ1-2, with 10 bases identical to TRBD1. Germline loops: CDR1 KGHSH, CDR2 LQKENI. This CDR3 has 14 amino acids. V was clipped by 3 bases and J by 8 bases; unmatched bases: 6. The CDR3 is CASSPDRGLGGYTF. The DNA for the CDR3 is TGTGCCAGCTCACCCGACAGGGGGCTGGGAGGCTACACCTTC. Full variable domain (rest looked up from reference TRBV18 and TRBJ1-2): NAGVMQNPRHLVRRRGQEARLRCSPMKGHSHVYWYRQLPEEGLKFMVYLQKENIIDESGMPKERFSAEFPKEGPSILRIQQVVRGDSAAYFCASSPDRGLGGYTFGSGTRLTVV.

V usage is TRBV14 and J usage is TRBJ1-2; D is unclear. Trimming cost V 3 bases and J 7 bases, with 18 bases left between them. Germline assignment: CDR1 SGHDN and CDR2 FVKESK. The CDR3 is 15 amino acids. The CDR3 here is CASSHWEGRRGGYTF. The CDR3 DNA is TGTGCCAGCAGCCATTGGGAGGGCAGGAGAGGTGGCTACACCTTC.

CDR3 in amino acids: CASRTGDQPQHF. The CDR3 DNA reads TGTGCCAGTAGAACAGGGGATCAGCCCCAGCATTTT. The chain links TRBV6-5 to TRBJ1-5; 7 bases map to TRBD1. With V trimmed by 9 bases and J by 5 bases, 4 bases remained unmatched. Germline-derived CDR1 and CDR2 are MNHEY and SVGAGI. The CDR3 loop spans 12 amino acids.

This chain uses TRBV7-9 with TRBJ1-2; no firm D call. Germline values: CDR1 SEHNR, CDR2 FQNEAQ (reference sequence). The CDR3 has 11 residues. V lost 5 bases, J lost 12 bases, and 13 bases lay in between. The DNA of the CDR3 is TGTGCCAGCAGCCCCCCGGCAGAACACACCTTC. This encodes CASSPPAEHTF.

This sequence joins TRBV18 and TRBJ2-7, with no clear D. Germline loops: CDR1 KGHSH, CDR2 LQKENI. This CDR3 is built from 12 residues. V lost 6 bases and J 3 bases, leaving 9 bases between the germline ends. The CDR3 spells CASSSPNYEQYF. CDR3 DNA: TGTGCCAGCTCGTCGCCAAACTACGAGCAGTACTTC.

J is TRBJ1-2 and V is TRBV19; tentatively, D is TRBD1 (5 bases). Germline CDR1 reads LNHDA; CDR2 reads SQIVND (reference sequence). Trimming cost V 1 base and J 5 bases, with 20 bases left between them. The CDR3 totals 17 residues. The CDR3 sequence: CASSIGPLRGREYGYTF. The CDR3 nucleotides are TGTGCCAGTAGTATAGGTCCCCTTCGAGGCAGGGAATATGGCTACACCTTC. Full variable domain (rest looked up from reference TRBV19 and TRBJ1-2): DGGITQSPKYLFRKEGQNVTLSCEQNLNHDAMYWYRQDPGQGLRLIYYSQIVNDFQKGDIAEGYSVSREKKESFPLTVTSAQKNPTAFYLCASSIGPLRGREYGYTFGSGTRLTVV.

In the case of this clone: At one end the junction does not follow the germline gene, possibly because of a read error. The chain is built from TRBV9 and TRBJ1-2; unclear D gene. The CDR3 is 9 residues long. CDR1 SGDLS and CDR2 YYNGEE come from the germline V gene. The CDR3 loop reads CASSPGASF. The DNA of the CDR3 is TGTGCCAGCAGCCCCGGAGCTAGTTTC. Full variable domain (rest looked up from reference TRBV9 and TRBJ1-2): DSGVTQTPKHLITATGQRVTLRCSPRSGDLSVYWYQQSLDQGLQFLIQYYNGEERAKGNILERFSAQQFPDLHSELNLSSLELGDSALYFCASSPGASFGSGTRLTVV.

The chain combines TRBV30 with TRBJ1-1; TRBD1 might be the D (5 bases). Trimming stripped 0 bases from V and 5 bases from J, with 13 bases between. Germline V gives CDR1 GTSNPN, CDR2 SVGIG (reference sequence). CDR3 size: 14 residues. The DNA of the CDR3 is TGTGCCTGGAGTGTCTTGTCCGGGGGGACTGAAGCTTTCTTT. Protein sequence: CAWSVLSGGTEAFF. The complete variable domain, with remaining parts taken from reference TRBV30 and TRBJ1-1, reads SQTIHQWPATLVQPVGSPLSLECTVEGTSNPNLYWYRQAAGRGLQLLFYSVGIGQISSEVPQNLSASRPQDRQFILSSKKLLLSDSGFYLCAWSVLSGGTEAFFGQGTRLTVV.

The gene calls are TRBV28 and TRBJ1-6; D perhaps matches TRBD1 (5 bases). There are 12 residues in the CDR3. Trimming pared 4 bases from V and 10 bases from J, leaving 8 bases between. Germline CDR1 and CDR2: MDHEN and SYDVKM. As DNA, the CDR3 is TGTGCCAGCAGTTGGTGGGACTCACCCCTCCACTTT. The encoded protein is CASSWWDSPLHF. Full variable domain (rest looked up from reference TRBV28 and TRBJ1-6): DVKVTQSSRYLVKRTGEKVFLECVQDMDHENMFWYRQDPGLGLRLIYFSYDVKMKEKGDIPEGYSVSREKKERFSLILESASTNQTSMYLCASSWWDSPLHFGNGTRLTVT.

In this sample, this clone turned up a few times. The V call is TRBV2, the J call TRBJ2-2; unclear D gene. The V end was cut by 6 bases, the J end by 0 bases, with 14 bases between. CDR1 SNHLY and CDR2 FYNNEI come from the germline V gene. This CDR3 is built from 16 residues. The CDR3 protein is CASRGKGLTNTGELFF. CDR3 DNA sequence: TGTGCCAGCAGGGGGAAAGGCTTGACGAACACCGGGGAGCTGTTTTTT. Together with reference TRBV2 and TRBJ2-2, the CDR3 gives the full variable domain: EPEVTQTPSHQVTQMGQEVILRCVPISNHLYFYWYRQILGQKVEFLVSFYNNEISEKSEIFDDQFSVERPDGSNFTLKIRSTKLEDSAMYFCASRGKGLTNTGELFFGEGSRLTVL.

The V gene is TRBV28, the J gene TRBJ1-5; 8 positions agree with TRBD1. V was clipped by 4 bases and J by 0 bases; unmatched bases: 5. Germline V gives CDR1 MDHEN, CDR2 SYDVKM. The CDR3 runs 16 residues. CDR3 sequence (DNA): TGTGCCAGCAGTTACAGGGGGTCCTATAGCAATCAGCCCCAGCATTTT. It yields the protein CASSYRGSYSNQPQHF.

The chain links TRBV6-5 to TRBJ2-3, with a tentative D call TRBD2 (8 bases). Germline CDR1 and CDR2: MNHEY and SVGAGI. The ends were cut back, 6 bases at V and 6 bases at J, with 16 bases in the middle. The CDR3 covers 14 residues. CDR3 residues: CASRVTGTSDTQYF. In nucleotides, the CDR3 is TGTGCCAGCAGGGTGACAGGGACTAGTGATACGCAGTATTTT.

DNA for the CDR3: TGTGCCAGCAGTGACCCCGGGACTCCCCCTGAAAAACTGTTTTTT. It specifies CASSDPGTPPEKLFF. This chain joins TRBV2 and TRBJ1-4; D perhaps matches TRBD1 (5 bases). V lost 3 bases and J lost 7, with 15 bases in between. Germline loops: CDR1 SNHLY, CDR2 FYNNEI. This CDR3 has 15 residues.

This chain connects TRBV28 to TRBJ1-2; TRBD1 aligns across 9 bases. There are 14 residues in the CDR3. Germline CDR1 MDHEN, CDR2 SYDVKM. Trimming took 2 bases from V and 8 from J; bases not matched to a gene: 6. The CDR3 nucleotides read TGTGCCAGCAGTTTACACAGGGGGCTTTACGGCTACACCTTC. Protein: CASSLHRGLYGYTF.

This chain links TRBV4-1 with TRBJ1-6; the D is unclear. Germline loops: CDR1 MGHRA, CDR2 YSYEKL. Trimming took off 1 base at V and 9 bases at J, with 4 bases between the two ends. There are 12 residues in the CDR3. DNA for the CDR3: TGCGCCAGCAGCCAAGTGGGTTCACCCCTCCACTTT. Protein product: CASSQVGSPLHF.